Listed below are T cell receptor beta chains from one sample, sequenced in a study of shared clonotypes between healthy human individuals. Measured with immunoSEQ multiplex PCR; TCRdb has only the in-frame clones, and not every one. The sample includes approximately 1.5 million clones, 95% to 99% of them seen just once. Sequenced: naive CD4+ T cells sorted from blood. These receptors came from a man aged 30 to 39 in good health. Each CDR3 is given with its conserved first and last residue.

v_gene: TRBV6-5; CDR3aa: CASRRWTEGGTEAFF
v_gene: TRBV15; CDR3aa: CATSRDIGAGPDYNEQFF
v_gene: TRBV19; CDR3aa: CASSAGPGATEAFF
v_gene: TRBV7-3; CDR3aa: CASSLRGETQYF
v_gene: TRBV18; CDR3aa: CASSPMTDYEQYF
v_gene: TRBV18; CDR3aa: CASSPGLAGNTGELFF
v_gene: TRBV14; CDR3aa: CASSQALLTSDEQFF
v_gene: TRBV9; CDR3aa: CASSVATNTGELFF
v_gene: TRBV11-2; CDR3aa: CASSSPGTGKNGYTF
v_gene: TRBV6-5; CDR3aa: CASSSPPTAAYEQYF
v_gene: TRBV25-1; CDR3aa: CASSAGLAGVQQYF
v_gene: TRBV6-1; CDR3aa: CASSGLEGLSYNEQFF
v_gene: TRBV5-1; CDR3aa: CASSLAVQGPDTQYF
v_gene: TRBV6-9; CDR3aa: CASGTNRGRITSTDTQYF
v_gene: TRBV7-3; CDR3aa: CASSLARGNHNEQFF
v_gene: TRBV5-1; CDR3aa: CASSLEANSGNTIYF
v_gene: TRBV5-1; CDR3aa: CASSYRIRENEQFF
v_gene: TRBV20-1; CDR3aa: CSAPSGNTIYF
v_gene: TRBV5-5; CDR3aa: CASSLRTGVVSYEQYF
v_gene: TRBV4-1; CDR3aa: CASSPDRVSYEQYF
v_gene: TRBV2; CDR3aa: CASRDPAFTF
v_gene: TRBV7-8; CDR3aa: CASSPRSGRAYGELFF
v_gene: TRBV2; CDR3aa: CASILAESSYEQYF
v_gene: TRBV4-3; CDR3aa: CASSQAVLAPDTQYF
v_gene: TRBV11-2; CDR3aa: CASSLGPERGAFF
v_gene: TRBV6-1; CDR3aa: CASSPTGEQYF
v_gene: TRBV18; CDR3aa: CASSPPILAGPRLSYEQYF
v_gene: TRBV9; CDR3aa: CASSVVASGNTIYF
v_gene: TRBV6-1; CDR3aa: CASSPSGPDYNEQFF
v_gene: TRBV29-1; CDR3aa: CSASTSGRTDTQYF
v_gene: TRBV7-2; CDR3aa: CASRDRDSFYEQYF
v_gene: TRBV7-2; CDR3aa: CASSLELAGGFGDTQYF
v_gene: TRBV2; CDR3aa: CASSEIGDGYTF
v_gene: TRBV7-2; CDR3aa: CASSLRQGSETQYF